This T cell receptor beta chain derives from a study of blood T cell repertoires in COVID-19. Germline V lookup: CDR1 SGHAT, CDR2 FQNNGV. There are 15 residues in the CDR3. J was trimmed by 2 bases and V by 5 bases; bases with no gene match: 8. Using immunoSEQ multiplex PCR, the repertoire was profiled, and TCRdb retains in-frame clones only, with some absent. The data contain over 300,000 clones, 90% of them singletons. This sequence originates from a young man with active or convalescent COVID-19. The sequencing input was peripheral blood. The chain is built from TRBV11-2 and TRBJ2-7, with TRBD1 matching over 8 bases. The CDR3 spells CASSPRQGNAYEQYF. CDR3 in DNA: TGTGCCAGCAGCCCTCGACAGGGGAATGCCTACGAGCAGTACTTC.